The 23 T cell receptor beta chains presented below share a single source sample, sequenced in a study of blood T cell repertoires in COVID-19. The data were produced by immunoSEQ multiplex PCR, yet TCRdb's version contains in-frame clones alone and is incomplete. The table lists about 150,000 clones, about 90% of them singletons, with 2.3% in the top ten. The sequencing input was peripheral blood. These TCRs come from a human donor in a cohort sampled during active COVID-19.

The gene calls are TRBV19 and TRBJ1-1; 7 bases agree with TRBD1. The CDR3 loop spans 15 amino acids. The V and J ends lost 3 bases and 0 bases, in that order; junction bases with no gene match: 4. Looked up from germline, CDR1 is LNHDA and CDR2 is SQIVND (reference sequence). Here the CDR3 reads CASSIGTALNTEAFF. The CDR3 DNA follows: TGTGCCAGTAGTATCGGGACAGCCTTGAACACTGAAGCTTTCTTT.

This clone was counted between two and nine times. The chain combines TRBV3-1 (or the pseudogene TRBV3-2) with TRBJ2-7; the match to TRBD2 covers 15 bases. The CDR3 runs 18 residues. Trimming cost V 1 base and J 4 bases; bases outside gene matches: 8. Germline values: CDR1 LGHDT, CDR2 YNNKEL (reference sequence). This CDR3 is CASSQGPGLAGGTYEQYF. The DNA for the CDR3 is TGTGCCAGCAGCCAAGGTCCGGGACTAGCGGGAGGCACGTACGAGCAGTACTTC.

The chain has TRBV2 and TRBJ2-3; D is possibly TRBD1 (6 bases). The CDR3 has 14 amino acids. Germline CDR1 SNHLY, CDR2 FYNNEI. The V and J ends lost 5 bases and 2 bases respectively, with 11 bases between them. The CDR3 is CASSKDRTTDTQYF. In nucleotides, the CDR3 is TGTGCCAGCAGTAAAGACAGGACCACAGATACGCAGTATTTT.

This clone was picked up one time. The genes are TRBV28 and TRBJ1-5; D is undetermined. CDR3 length equals 13 residues. The germline gives CDR1 MDHEN, CDR2 SYDVKM. V was trimmed by 5 bases and J by 4 bases, leaving 9 bases between them. Here the CDR3 reads CASSHQWNQPQHF. DNA of the CDR3: TGTGCCAGCAGTCATCAGTGGAATCAGCCCCAGCATTTT.

The chain carries TRBV6-2 or TRBV6-3 and TRBJ1-6; tentative D call: TRBD1 (6 bases). Germline assignment: CDR1 MNHEY and CDR2 SVGEGT. This CDR3 has 16 amino acids. Trimming removed 0 bases from V and 3 bases from J, with 9 bases in between. The CDR3 DNA follows: TGTGCCAGCAGTTACTCGGGGGGGCTCTATAATTCACCCCTCCACTTT. It yields the protein CASSYSGGLYNSPLHF.

V usage is TRBV4-3 and J usage is TRBJ1-5, with TRBD1 identical over 8 bases. Germline-derived CDR1 and CDR2 are LGHNA and YSLEER. The CDR3 loop spans 14 amino acids. Trimming at V came to 7 bases and at J to 9 bases, leaving 11 bases not matched to a gene. The CDR3 sequence is CASIPGQVPRPQHF. The CDR3 bases are TGCGCCAGCATACCGGGACAGGTGCCCCGGCCCCAGCATTTT.

The chain is built from TRBV4-2 and TRBJ1-1; D possibly corresponds to TRBD1 (5 bases). Germline CDR1 LGHNA, CDR2 YNFKEQ. The ends were cut back, 10 bases at V and 3 bases at J, with 18 bases in the middle. The CDR3 spans 14 residues. The CDR3 DNA sequence: TGTGCCACGGCTATTTCAACGGGGGACACTGAAGCTTTCTTT. Its protein is CATAISTGDTEAFF.

The rearrangement links TRBV6-5 to TRBJ2-5; the match to TRBD1 covers 8 bases. This CDR3 has 14 amino acids. V lost 2 bases, J lost 5 bases, and 4 bases stayed unmatched. CDR1 is MNHEY and CDR2 is SVGAGI in the germline V gene. The CDR3, as DNA: TGTGCCAGCAGTTACGGCAGGGGGCGGGAGACCCAGTACTTC. Translated, it gives CASSYGRGRETQYF.

This clone was recorded a few times. This chain uses TRBV15 with TRBJ2-7; a possible D gene is TRBD2 (7 bases). The CDR3 length is 16 residues. V was clipped by 2 bases and J by 2 bases, with 16 bases between them. Germline V gene data show CDR1 as LNHNV and CDR2 as YYDKDF (reference sequence). This CDR3 reads CATSRQGRGAPYEQYF. As DNA, the CDR3 is TGTGCCACCAGCAGACAGGGCCGGGGGGCCCCCTACGAGCAGTACTTC.

V and J are TRBV15 and TRBJ2-1; D may be TRBD2 (6 bases). Trimming removed 2 bases at V and 8 bases at J, with 22 bases between. The CDR3 extends over 17 amino acids. Germline values: CDR1 LNHNV, CDR2 YYDKDF (reference sequence). The DNA of the CDR3 is TGTGCCACCAGCAGAACCCTACTAGCTCTTAGGAGGGATGAGCAGTTCTTC. It is translated as CATSRTLLALRRDEQFF.

The chain recombines TRBV9 with TRBJ2-3; a possible D gene is TRBD2 (6 bases). The length of the CDR3 is 16 residues. V was pared by 4 bases and J by 0 bases, with 15 bases between. CDR1 and CDR2 (germline): SGDLS, YYNGEE. CDR3 sequence reads: CASSTSGEPSTDTQYF. CDR3 sequence (DNA): TGTGCCAGCAGCACGTCGGGGGAGCCTAGCACAGATACGCAGTATTTT.

The rearrangement uses TRBV18 and TRBJ2-2; 9 nucleotides line up with TRBD1. Germline assignment: CDR1 KGHSH and CDR2 LQKENI. This CDR3 region has 15 residues. Trimming removed 3 bases from V and 1 base from J; junction bases left unmatched: 0. As DNA, the CDR3 is TGTGCCAGCTCACCGGGACAGGGGAACACCGGGGAGCTGTTTTTT. It yields the protein CASSPGQGNTGELFF.

J is TRBJ1-5 and V is TRBV2; D uncertain. Trimming stripped 5 bases from V and 0 bases from J, with 8 bases between. The germline V gene encodes CDR1 SNHLY and CDR2 FYNNEI. This CDR3 spans 14 amino acids. The CDR3 DNA follows: TGTGCCAGCAGTCAACAGTATAGCAATCAGCCCCAGCATTTT. Protein product: CASSQQYSNQPQHF.

This clone was observed a few times. The chain couples TRBV7-2 to TRBJ2-1; the match to TRBD2 covers 9 bases. This CDR3 is built from 16 residues. The junction had 6 bases not matched to a gene; V was cut back by 1 base and J by 5 bases. The V gene's germline CDR1 is SGHTA and CDR2 FQGNSA. CDR3 sequence reads: CASSLGRLAGNNEQFF. CDR3 in DNA: TGTGCCAGCAGCTTAGGGCGGCTAGCGGGAAACAATGAGCAGTTCTTC. The full variable domain, in which reference TRBV7-2 and TRBJ2-1 provide the parts outside the CDR3, is GAGVSQSPSNKVTEKGKDVELRCDPISGHTALYWYRQSLGQGLEFLIYFQGNSAPDKSGLPSDRFSAERTGGSVSTLTIQRTQQEDSAVYLCASSLGRLAGNNEQFFGPGTRLTVL.

The rearrangement uses TRBV11-2 and TRBJ1-6, with 7 bases matching TRBD1. V lost 4 bases, J lost 9 bases, and 9 bases stayed unmatched. Per the germline V gene, CDR1 is SGHAT and CDR2 is FQNNGV. This CDR3 contains 15 residues. CDR3 nucleotides: TGTGCCAGCAGCTACGTACAGGGGTGGAGTTCACCCCTCCACTTT. Amino acid sequence: CASSYVQGWSSPLHF.

A single count supports this clone. This chain links TRBV2 with TRBJ1-4; TRBD1 matches 7 bases. CDR1 is SNHLY and CDR2 is FYNNEI in the germline V gene. V lost 6 bases and J lost 3; bases outside the gene matches: 4. The CDR3 is made up of 14 amino acids. CDR3 nucleotides: TGTGCCAGCAGGGCTGGACAGGCTAATGAAAAACTGTTTTTT. The encoded protein is CASRAGQANEKLFF.

V and J are TRBV4-1 and TRBJ2-7; TRBD2 matches 10 bases. With 3 bases clipped from V and 3 bases from J, the junction kept 14 bases outside the gene matches. This CDR3 is 18 amino acids long. The V gene's germline CDR1 is MGHRA and CDR2 YSYEKL. This CDR3 reads CASSHDTAALAGGYEQYF. CDR3 in DNA: TGCGCCAGCAGCCATGACACGGCGGCCTTAGCGGGGGGCTACGAGCAGTACTTC.

The gene calls are TRBV10-3 and TRBJ1-2, with TRBD1 as a possible D gene (6 bases). The CDR3 contains 14 residues. The V end lost 2 bases, the J end lost 1 base, and 8 bases lay between the germline ends. Germline loops: CDR1 ENHRY, CDR2 SYGVKD. The CDR3 region is CAISEGRGNYGYTF. In DNA, the CDR3 is TGTGCCATCAGTGAGGGCAGGGGTAACTATGGCTACACCTTC.

The rearrangement joins TRBV7-2 to TRBJ2-3; TRBD2 agrees at 8 bases. Germline assignment: CDR1 SGHTA and CDR2 FQGNSA. V lost 7 bases and J lost 2; bases outside the gene matches: 11. This CDR3 contains 16 residues. The CDR3 region is CASTQLAGGYTDTQYF. CDR3 sequence (DNA): TGTGCCAGCACCCAGCTGGCGGGGGGTTACACAGATACGCAGTATTTT.

The CDR3: CASSSELLGLAGAHEQYF. CDR3 coding DNA: TGTGCCAGCAGCTCGGAACTTCTCGGACTAGCGGGAGCCCACGAGCAGTACTTC. This chain joins TRBV11-2 and TRBJ2-7, with TRBD2 matching 13 bases. V lost 4 bases to trimming and J lost 5 bases; unmatched junction nucleotides: 14. Germline loops: CDR1 SGHAT, CDR2 FQNNGV. The CDR3 loop spans 18 amino acids. The entire variable domain, with the rest obtained from reference TRBV11-2 and TRBJ2-7, is as follows: EAGVAQSPRYKIIEKRQSVAFWCNPISGHATLYWYQQILGQGPKLLIQFQNNGVVDDSQLPKDRFSAERLKGVDSTLKIQPAKLEDSAVYLCASSSELLGLAGAHEQYFGPGTRLTVT.

This chain links TRBV7-3 with TRBJ2-3; tentative D call: TRBD2 (6 bases). This CDR3 has 15 residues. Germline V gives CDR1 SGHTA, CDR2 FQGTGA. V lost 5 bases and J lost 4, with 16 bases in between. Here the CDR3 DNA reads TGTGCCAGCAGCCCGCGGGGATGGGGCTCAGATACGCAGTATTTT. Its protein product is CASSPRGWGSDTQYF.

The chain is built from TRBV11-3 and TRBJ2-2, with 7 bases lining up with TRBD1. Germline assignment: CDR1 SGHNT and CDR2 YENEEA. V lost 5 bases and J lost 4; bases outside the gene matches: 10. The CDR3 contains 16 residues. In DNA, the CDR3 is TGTGCCAGCAGCCCAAGCGAGACAGGGCCCACCGGGGAGCTGTTTTTT. It encodes CASSPSETGPTGELFF.

In DNA form, the CDR3 reads TGTGCCAGCAGCCCGGACAGGCAAGAGACCCAGTACTTC. This sequence encodes CASSPDRQETQYF. The chain employs TRBV13 and TRBJ2-5; 7 nucleotides agree with TRBD1. After removal of 5 bases from V and 2 bases from J, the junction contained 2 bases not matched to a gene. This CDR3 has 13 residues. The V gene's germline CDR1 is PRHDT and CDR2 FYEKMQ (reference sequence).